Sequencing of this TCR beta chain was carried out in a study of T cell responses to AZD1222 COVID-19 vaccine. Germline CDR1 and CDR2: MDHEN and SYDVKM. The V and J ends lost 6 bases and 2 bases respectively, with 16 bases between them. There are 15 residues in the CDR3. Using immunoSEQ multiplex PCR, the repertoire was profiled, and TCRdb retains in-frame clones only, with some absent. The sample consists of 180,000 or so clones, approximately 91% of them appearing once. This clone appeared a single time. Its antigen is unidentified. Overall study results and limits: Spike-wide coverage was observed for vaccine-associated CD4 TCRs, with dominant responses at 160-218 and 743-854.

J is TRBJ1-2 and V is TRBV28, with a weak D call TRBD1 (6 bases). Here the sequenced sample was peripheral blood, taken on day 0 of AZD1222 vaccination. The TCR originated in an adult in good health. Here the CDR3 DNA reads TGTGCCAGCAGCCCGCACGGGGGCCCCAACTATGGCTACACCTTC. It encodes CASSPHGGPNYGYTF.